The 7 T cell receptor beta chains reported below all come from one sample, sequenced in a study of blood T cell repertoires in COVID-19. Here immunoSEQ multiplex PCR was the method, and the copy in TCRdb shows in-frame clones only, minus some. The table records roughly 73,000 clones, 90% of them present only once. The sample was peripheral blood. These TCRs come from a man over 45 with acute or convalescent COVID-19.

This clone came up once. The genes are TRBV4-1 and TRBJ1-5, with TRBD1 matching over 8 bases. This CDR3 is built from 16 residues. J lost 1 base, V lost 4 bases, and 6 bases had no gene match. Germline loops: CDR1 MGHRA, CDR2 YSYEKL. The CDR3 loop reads CASSPTGGGSNQPQHF. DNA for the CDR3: TGCGCCAGCAGCCCAACAGGGGGGGGAAGCAATCAGCCCCAGCATTTT.

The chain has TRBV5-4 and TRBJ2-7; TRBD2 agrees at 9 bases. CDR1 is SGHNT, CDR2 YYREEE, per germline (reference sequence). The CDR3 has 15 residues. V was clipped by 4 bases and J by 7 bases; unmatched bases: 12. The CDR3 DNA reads TGTGCCAGCAGCCCCTACGAGCGGGGGGAAAGAGAGCAGTACGTC. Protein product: CASSPYERGEREQYV.

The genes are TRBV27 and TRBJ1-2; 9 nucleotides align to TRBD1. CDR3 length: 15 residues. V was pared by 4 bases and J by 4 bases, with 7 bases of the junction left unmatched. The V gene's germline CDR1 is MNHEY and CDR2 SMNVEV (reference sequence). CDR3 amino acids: CASSSRQGVGYGYTF. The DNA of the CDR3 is TGTGCCAGCAGTTCGCGACAGGGGGTGGGCTATGGCTACACCTTC.

CDR3 sequence (DNA): TGTGCCTGGAGTACCGGTACAGATCAGCCCCAGCATTTT. This translates into CAWSTGTDQPQHF. The V gene is TRBV30, the J gene TRBJ1-5, with no clear D. With 2 bases removed from V and 5 bases from J, the gap between germline ends came to 10 bases. Germline V lookup: CDR1 GTSNPN, CDR2 SVGIG (reference sequence). The CDR3 loop spans 13 amino acids. The whole variable domain, filled in from reference TRBV30 and TRBJ1-5, reads SQTIHQWPATLVQPVGSPLSLECTVEGTSNPNLYWYRQAAGRGLQLLFYSVGIGQISSEVPQNLSASRPQDRQFILSSKKLLLSDSGFYLCAWSTGTDQPQHFGDGTRLSIL.

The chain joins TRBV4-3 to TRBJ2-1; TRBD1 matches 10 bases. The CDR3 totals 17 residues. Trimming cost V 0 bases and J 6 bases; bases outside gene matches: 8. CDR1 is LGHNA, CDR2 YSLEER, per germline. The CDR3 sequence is CASSQDFGTGARNEQFF. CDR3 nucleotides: TGCGCCAGCAGCCAAGATTTCGGGACAGGGGCCCGCAATGAGCAGTTCTTC.

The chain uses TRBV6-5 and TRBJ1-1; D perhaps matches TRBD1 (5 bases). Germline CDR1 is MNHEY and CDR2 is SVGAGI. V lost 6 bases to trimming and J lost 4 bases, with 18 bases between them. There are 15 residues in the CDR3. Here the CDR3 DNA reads TGTGCCAGCAGGCGCGGGACCCGCGGGGGCACTGAAGCTTTCTTT. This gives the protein CASRRGTRGGTEAFF.

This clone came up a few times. Written as DNA, the CDR3 is TGTGCCAGCAGCGCAGGACTAGCGGAAGTCAATGAGCAGTTCTTC. This translates into CASSAGLAEVNEQFF. This chain connects TRBV7-9 to TRBJ2-1; TRBD2 agrees at 10 bases. The CDR3 consists of 15 residues. V was pared by 5 bases and J by 6 bases, with 7 bases of the junction left unmatched. Germline loops: CDR1 SEHNR, CDR2 FQNEAQ (reference sequence).